These 5 T cell receptor beta chains came from one sample sequenced in a study of cytomegalovirus exposure and HLA in healthy donors. Primers included in the PCR were 60 Vbeta and 13 Jbeta primers. Here immunoSEQ multiplex PCR was the method, and the copy in TCRdb shows in-frame clones only, minus some. The sample yields 100,000 to 150,000 clones, just under 80% seen once. The sample comprised PBMCs. All receptors come from a woman under 30 in good health and CMV-seronegative.

The DNA for the CDR3 is TGTGCCTGGAGAGCCGGGACAGGGAGATTGCAGCCCCAGCATTTT. Its translation is CAWRAGTGRLQPQHF. The chain is built from TRBV30 and TRBJ1-5; 9 bases fit TRBD1. The CDR3 is 15 amino acids. With V trimmed by 3 bases and J by 7 bases, 10 bases remained unmatched. CDR1 and CDR2 from the germline V gene are GTSNPN and SVGIG (reference sequence).

The chain is built from TRBV6-5 and TRBJ2-3; 8 bases line up with TRBD2. With 5 bases clipped from V and 10 bases from J, the junction kept 14 bases outside the gene matches. The V gene's germline CDR1 is MNHEY and CDR2 SVGAGI. The CDR3 runs 15 residues. The CDR3 coding sequence is TGTGCCAGCAGTCCCCCGGGACTAGTGGGTTTGGCGCAGTATTTT. This gives the protein CASSPPGLVGLAQYF.

The rearrangement uses TRBV19 and TRBJ1-1, with D possibly matching TRBD1 (6 bases). Trimming removed 2 bases at V and 1 base at J, with 8 bases between. This CDR3 contains 14 residues. Germline loops: CDR1 LNHDA, CDR2 SQIVND (reference sequence). CDR3: CASSITGRNTEAFF. Written as DNA, the CDR3 is TGTGCCAGTAGTATAACAGGGAGGAACACTGAAGCTTTCTTT.

The chain couples TRBV10-3 to TRBJ1-5, with 8 bases matching TRBD1. With V trimmed by 11 bases and J by 2 bases, 11 bases remained unmatched. Germline CDR1 reads ENHRY; CDR2 reads SYGVKD. CDR3 length: 15 residues. CDR3 amino acids: CAVSTGEGGNQPQHF. The CDR3 coding sequence is TGTGCCGTCTCGACAGGGGAAGGAGGCAATCAGCCCCAGCATTTT.

The chain is built from TRBV25-1 and TRBJ1-2; D possibly corresponds to TRBD1 (6 bases). Germline loops: CDR1 MGHDK, CDR2 SYGVNS. The CDR3 length is 13 residues. V was clipped by 5 bases and J by 3 bases, with 10 bases between them. This chain's CDR3 is CASSNRVDYGYTF. The CDR3 DNA follows: TGTGCCAGCAGTAACAGGGTCGACTATGGCTACACCTTC.